A single sample is the source of the 10 T cell receptor beta chains below, sequenced in a study of beta chain features in type 1 diabetes (dated by TCRdb to the late 2010s). The library was generated by the immunoSEQ multiplex PCR assay. The High Capacity cDNA Reverse Transcription Kit was used to reverse transcribe all of the isolated RNA, meaning that expressed TCRB transcripts were what got sequenced. TCRdb re-hosts the immuneACCESS table, in-frame sequences only. Its copies lack some clones; in the studies checked, an unresolved V gene accounts for under half of them, and the cause for the rest is not known. This sample gives under 450,000 clones in total; roughly 14% of them show up just once. The leading ten clones occupy roughly 0.04% of the sample. The material sequenced was naive CD4+ T cells from blood. Sample cell subset or site, as interpreted from the label and publication: true naive CD4+ T cells. The origin of the receptors is a young man in good health.

DNA for the CDR3: TGTGCCAGCAGCGTAGTGGCAGGGTCTGAATCCACCTTC. It translates to CASSVVAGSESTF. This chain joins TRBV9 and TRBJ1-2; the D gene is possibly TRBD1 (5 bases). This CDR3 spans 13 amino acids. V lost 0 bases and J lost 13, with 16 bases in between. The germline V gene has CDR1 SGDLS and CDR2 YYNGEE.

This clone appeared a few times. The chain is built from TRBV6-1 and TRBJ2-7; D not certain. The CDR3 extends over 12 amino acids. Trimming stripped 1 base from V and 3 bases from J, with 4 bases between. Germline V gene data show CDR1 as MNHNS and CDR2 as SASEGT. CDR3 in DNA: TGTGCCAGCAGTGAAGTCTTCTACGAGCAGTACGTC. This translates into CASSEVFYEQYV.

This clone was detected a few times. The V call is TRBV23-1, the J call TRBJ1-6; the D is unclear. TRBV23-1 falls under the ORF class, with uncertain function. Trimming left V 0 bases short and J 2 bases short, with 11 bases between. This CDR3 has 17 amino acids. The chain's CDR3 is CASSQSRRGAYNSPLHF. DNA of the CDR3: TGCGCCAGCAGTCAATCGAGGCGGGGTGCCTATAATTCACCCCTCCACTTT.

This clone appeared a few times. The rearrangement links TRBV18 to TRBJ2-7; TRBD2 matches 11 bases. CDR3 length: 13 residues. From germline, CDR1 is KGHSH and CDR2 LQKENI. Unmatched junction bases numbered 3, after V lost 6 bases and J lost 5 bases. CDR3 amino acids: CASSVLAGDEQYV. The CDR3 DNA sequence: TGTGCCAGCTCCGTACTAGCGGGGGACGAGCAGTACGTC.

The chain has TRBV29-1 and TRBJ1-1; D is undetermined. Trimming removed 7 bases at V and 10 bases at J, with 16 bases between. The CDR3 runs 11 residues. Per germline, CDR1 SQVTM and CDR2 ANQGSEA. CDR3 residues: CSALTGGGAFF. CDR3 DNA: TGCAGCGCCCTGACGGGCGGTGGAGCTTTCTTT.

This clone turned up a few times. As DNA, the CDR3 is TGTGCCAGCAGCCCTCGCCAGGGGGCGGACACCGGGGAGCTGTTTTTT. It encodes CASSPRQGADTGELFF. V is TRBV4-2 and J is TRBJ2-2; TRBD1 matches 8 bases. The CDR3 totals 16 residues. V trimming: 4 bases; J trimming: 3 bases; junction bases outside the gene matches: 7. Germline assignment: CDR1 LGHNA and CDR2 YNFKEQ.

This clone has only a few counts. The chain combines TRBV6-5 with TRBJ2-7; D remains unclear. CDR3 length: 13 residues. The germline gives CDR1 MNHEY, CDR2 SVGAGI. V lost 1 base to trimming and J lost 3 bases, with 7 bases between them. The CDR3 DNA reads TGTGCCAGCAGTTACTTATCCGGCTACGAGCAGTACGTC. It encodes CASSYLSGYEQYV.

V usage is TRBV5-6 and J usage is TRBJ2-3; D may correspond to TRBD1 or TRBD2 (5 bases each). The germline gives CDR1 SGHDT, CDR2 YYEEEE. The CDR3 consists of 16 residues. The V end lost 2 bases, the J end lost 6 bases, and 19 bases lay between the germline ends. The CDR3 nucleotides are TGTGCCAGCAGCTTAGTCCCGGGACCCCCGCCGGATACGCAGTATTTT. Protein sequence: CASSLVPGPPPDTQYF.

This clone was counted only a few times. The V and J genes are TRBV6-6 and TRBJ2-7, with unresolved D. The germline gives CDR1 MNHNY, CDR2 SVGAGI (reference sequence). V was trimmed by 3 bases and J by 2 bases, leaving 8 bases between them. This CDR3 has 13 residues. CDR3 nucleotide sequence: TGTGCCAGCAGTTATGAACAGACCTACGAGCAGTACGTC. Its translation: CASSYEQTYEQYV.

This clone was counted between two and nine times. The genes are TRBV4-3 and TRBJ2-3; 10 bases align to TRBD1. Losses at the gene ends were 4 bases for V and 4 bases for J; bases not matched to a gene: 2. The length of the CDR3 is 14 residues. Germline CDR1 LGHNA, CDR2 YSLEER. The CDR3, as DNA: TGCGCCAGCAGCCGCGGACAGGGGGCAGATACGCAGTATTTT. Translating it yields CASSRGQGADTQYF.